This entry is about one T cell receptor beta chain. This record comes from a study of blood T cell repertoires in COVID-19. Study context: Acute and convalescent COVID-19 samples came from the United States, Italy and Spain. Sources were T cells, B-cell-depleted T cells, or PBMCs; the material itself was cDNA or gDNA.

Original handling: Counts of nucleated cells, estimated from reference gene primer amplification, were obtained. The assay was immunoSEQ multiplex PCR, and TCRdb's table has in-frame clones only and misses some. That table gives V, J and clone size, and the DNA gave D and trimming. Among roughly 250,000 clones listed, under 85% were seen once. There are 15 residues in the CDR3. Germline-derived CDR1 and CDR2 are SGHAT and FQDESV (reference sequence). Trimming cost V 1 base and J 1 base, with 11 bases left between them. Seattle's enrolled individuals joined amid active infection and were then monitored longitudinally.

The clonotype originates from a human donor with COVID-19, enrolled during active disease. The donor label of this sample is uncertain. What was sequenced was peripheral blood. This chain uses TRBV11-1 with TRBJ2-7; maybe TRBD1 (6 bases). In DNA form, the CDR3 reads TGTGCCAGCAGCTTAGTTCTGGACAGTTCCTACGAGCAGTACTTC. Translated: CASSLVLDSSYEQYF.